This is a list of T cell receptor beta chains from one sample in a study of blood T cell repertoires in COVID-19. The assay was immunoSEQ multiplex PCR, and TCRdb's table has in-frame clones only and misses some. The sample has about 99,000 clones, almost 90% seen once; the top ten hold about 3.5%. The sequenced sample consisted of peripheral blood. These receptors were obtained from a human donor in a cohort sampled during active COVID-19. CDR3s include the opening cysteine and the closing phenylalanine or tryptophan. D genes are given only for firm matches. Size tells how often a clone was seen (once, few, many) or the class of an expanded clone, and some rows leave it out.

cdr3_nt: TGTGCCAAAGGGGCGACCTGCGAGCAGTACTTC; cdr3_aa: CAKGATCEQYF; v_call: TRBV19; j_call: TRBJ2-7; clone_size: .; cdr3_length: 11; d_call: .
cdr3_nt: TGTGCCAGCAGTGACTCTGCGGGGGGAGTAGATGAGCAGTTCTTC; cdr3_aa: CASSDSAGGVDEQFF; v_call: TRBV6-4; j_call: TRBJ2-1; clone_size: .; cdr3_length: 15; d_call: TRBD2
cdr3_nt: TGTGCCAGCACCGAGGGGGTTCTTTTCCCCTACGAGCAGTACTTC; cdr3_aa: CASTEGVLFPYEQYF; v_call: TRBV18; j_call: TRBJ2-7; clone_size: .; cdr3_length: 15; d_call: .
cdr3_nt: TGTGCCAGCAGCTTAGAAGTAGCGGGAGGTGGCGAGCAGTACTTC; cdr3_aa: CASSLEVAGGGEQYF; v_call: TRBV7-2; j_call: TRBJ2-7; clone_size: few; cdr3_length: 15; d_call: TRBD2
cdr3_nt: TGCGCCAGCAGCTTGGATCGGGGGGGCCCAAGCGAGCAGTACTTC; cdr3_aa: CASSLDRGGPSEQYF; v_call: TRBV5-1; j_call: TRBJ2-7; clone_size: .; cdr3_length: 15; d_call: TRBD2
cdr3_nt: TGTGCCAGCAGCTTAGTGCCCACAGGGGGCAATGAGCAGTTCTTC; cdr3_aa: CASSLVPTGGNEQFF; v_call: TRBV7-2; j_call: TRBJ2-1; clone_size: .; cdr3_length: 15; d_call: TRBD1
cdr3_nt: TGTGCCAGCAGCTTTGGGGGGAAGAACACTGAAGCTTTCTTT; cdr3_aa: CASSFGGKNTEAFF; v_call: TRBV7-9; j_call: TRBJ1-1; clone_size: .; cdr3_length: 14; d_call: .
cdr3_nt: TGTGCCAGCAGCGGGGGGCCGGACAGGGGAAGAAACTATGGCTACACCTTC; cdr3_aa: CASSGGPDRGRNYGYTF; v_call: TRBV9; j_call: TRBJ1-2; clone_size: .; cdr3_length: 17; d_call: TRBD1
cdr3_nt: TGTGCCAGCAGCTTAAGCGCCCCGGCCGGGGAGCTGTTTTTT; cdr3_aa: CASSLSAPAGELFF; v_call: TRBV7-9; j_call: TRBJ2-2; clone_size: .; cdr3_length: 14; d_call: .
cdr3_nt: TGCGCCAGCAGCCTACAACAGATAGTCTCTGGAAACACCATATATTTT; cdr3_aa: CASSLQQIVSGNTIYF; v_call: TRBV5-1; j_call: TRBJ1-3; clone_size: .; cdr3_length: 16; d_call: .
cdr3_nt: TGTGCCAGCTCACACGGACTAGCGGGGGGCCCTAGCACAGATACGCAGTATTTT; cdr3_aa: CASSHGLAGGPSTDTQYF; v_call: TRBV18; j_call: TRBJ2-3; clone_size: .; cdr3_length: 18; d_call: TRBD2
cdr3_nt: TGCGCCAGCAGCTTGACCGACAGGGGGCTCTCCTATAATTCACCCCTCCACTTT; cdr3_aa: CASSLTDRGLSYNSPLHF; v_call: TRBV5-1; j_call: TRBJ1-6; clone_size: .; cdr3_length: 18; d_call: TRBD1
cdr3_nt: TGTGCCAGCAGCGGACAGGGGAGGACCCAGTACTTC; cdr3_aa: CASSGQGRTQYF; v_call: TRBV11-3; j_call: TRBJ2-5; clone_size: few; cdr3_length: 12; d_call: TRBD1
cdr3_nt: TGCAGCGTTGAAGATTTCCGCCGGGGCACTGAAGCTTTCTTT; cdr3_aa: CSVEDFRRGTEAFF; v_call: TRBV29-1; j_call: TRBJ1-1; clone_size: once; cdr3_length: 14; d_call: .
cdr3_nt: TGTGCCAGTAGTATGACTAGCGGGAACTACGAGCAGTACTTC; cdr3_aa: CASSMTSGNYEQYF; v_call: TRBV19; j_call: TRBJ2-7; clone_size: .; cdr3_length: 14; d_call: TRBD2
cdr3_nt: TGTGCCAGCTCCCAATCTTCCGGAGAAGAGACCCAGTACTTC; cdr3_aa: CASSQSSGEETQYF; v_call: TRBV18; j_call: TRBJ2-5; clone_size: .; cdr3_length: 14; d_call: .
cdr3_nt: TGTGCCAGCCACCCCCCCGGGGGCTCTGGAAACACCATATATTTT; cdr3_aa: CASHPPGGSGNTIYF; v_call: TRBV28; j_call: TRBJ1-3; clone_size: .; cdr3_length: 15; d_call: .
cdr3_nt: TGTGCCTGGAGGAGGGACAGGAAATTTTTGGGGGCCAACGTCCTGACTTTC; cdr3_aa: CAWRRDRKFLGANVLTF; v_call: TRBV30; j_call: TRBJ2-6; clone_size: .; cdr3_length: 17; d_call: TRBD1
cdr3_nt: TGCGCCAGCAGTGACGACTATTTCACAGATACGCAGTATTTT; cdr3_aa: CASSDDYFTDTQYF; v_call: TRBV10-1; j_call: TRBJ2-3; clone_size: .; cdr3_length: 14; d_call: .
cdr3_nt: TGTGCCAGCAGCGTAGCGGAGGGGCTTGGAAACACCATATATTTT; cdr3_aa: CASSVAEGLGNTIYF; v_call: TRBV9; j_call: TRBJ1-3; clone_size: .; cdr3_length: 15; d_call: .
cdr3_nt: TGTGCCAGCACGGGACAGACCTCCTACGAGCAGTACTTC; cdr3_aa: CASTGQTSYEQYF; v_call: TRBV6-5; j_call: TRBJ2-7; clone_size: few; cdr3_length: 13; d_call: TRBD1
cdr3_nt: TGTGCCAGCAGCCACGGGACAGGGGTCTACGAGCAGTACTTC; cdr3_aa: CASSHGTGVYEQYF; v_call: TRBV3-1/TRBV3-2; j_call: TRBJ2-7; clone_size: .; cdr3_length: 14; d_call: TRBD1
cdr3_nt: TGTGCCAGCGGGTGGGGGACAGGGGGCAATCAGCCCCAGCATTTT; cdr3_aa: CASGWGTGGNQPQHF; v_call: TRBV2; j_call: TRBJ1-5; clone_size: .; cdr3_length: 15; d_call: TRBD1
cdr3_nt: TGTGCCAGCAGCTTGGGGACAGGGGGCCAGGGCTACACCTTC; cdr3_aa: CASSLGTGGQGYTF; v_call: TRBV7-9; j_call: TRBJ1-2; clone_size: .; cdr3_length: 14; d_call: TRBD1
cdr3_nt: TGTGCCAGCTCACCCGACAGGGCTGGGGCCAACGTCCTGACTTTC; cdr3_aa: CASSPDRAGANVLTF; v_call: TRBV18; j_call: TRBJ2-6; clone_size: .; cdr3_length: 15; d_call: TRBD1
cdr3_nt: TGTGCCAGCTCCGGGACTAGACACACCGGGGAGCTGTTTTTT; cdr3_aa: CASSGTRHTGELFF; v_call: TRBV18; j_call: TRBJ2-2; clone_size: .; cdr3_length: 14; d_call: TRBD2
cdr3_nt: TGCGCCAGCAGCTACCGGGACAGGGGGTTAGAGACCCAGTACTTC; cdr3_aa: CASSYRDRGLETQYF; v_call: TRBV5-1; j_call: TRBJ2-5; clone_size: .; cdr3_length: 15; d_call: TRBD1
cdr3_nt: TGTGCCAGCAGCTACCGGACTAGCGGGGGGGCGGGCTACAATGAGCAGTTCTTC; cdr3_aa: CASSYRTSGGAGYNEQFF; v_call: TRBV11-3; j_call: TRBJ2-1; clone_size: .; cdr3_length: 18; d_call: TRBD2
cdr3_nt: TGTGCCAGCACCCTGCCGACAGGACGAGGGAAACTGTTTTTT; cdr3_aa: CASTLPTGRGKLFF; v_call: TRBV7-2; j_call: TRBJ1-4; clone_size: .; cdr3_length: 14; d_call: .
cdr3_nt: TGTGCCAGCAGCCCCGTACGCGGGGGCCTTTTCTACAATGAGCAGTTCTTC; cdr3_aa: CASSPVRGGLFYNEQFF; v_call: TRBV3-1/TRBV3-2; j_call: TRBJ2-1; clone_size: .; cdr3_length: 17; d_call: .
cdr3_nt: TGTGCCAGCAGCTCGACAGGCTCCTACGAGCAGTACTTC; cdr3_aa: CASSSTGSYEQYF; v_call: TRBV5-4; j_call: TRBJ2-7; clone_size: .; cdr3_length: 13; d_call: .
cdr3_nt: TGTGCCTGGGTGACTAGCGGGGGGTTTGATACGCAGTATTTT; cdr3_aa: CAWVTSGGFDTQYF; v_call: TRBV30; j_call: TRBJ2-3; clone_size: .; cdr3_length: 14; d_call: TRBD2
cdr3_nt: TGCGCCAGCAGCCAAGGGACTGAACGTCCCGACAATGAGCAGTTCTTC; cdr3_aa: CASSQGTERPDNEQFF; v_call: TRBV4-3; j_call: TRBJ2-1; clone_size: .; cdr3_length: 16; d_call: .
cdr3_nt: TGTGCCAGTAGAACCCCAGGGAACCAGCCCCAGCATTTT; cdr3_aa: CASRTPGNQPQHF; v_call: TRBV19; j_call: TRBJ1-5; clone_size: .; cdr3_length: 13; d_call: .
cdr3_nt: TGCGCCAGCAGCCCCACTACTAGCGGGCTCACAGATACGCAGTATTTT; cdr3_aa: CASSPTTSGLTDTQYF; v_call: TRBV5-1; j_call: TRBJ2-3; clone_size: .; cdr3_length: 16; d_call: TRBD2
cdr3_nt: TGTGCCAGCAGCTTCGGGGGGGTCGACACTGAAGCTTTCTTT; cdr3_aa: CASSFGGVDTEAFF; v_call: TRBV7-8; j_call: TRBJ1-1; clone_size: .; cdr3_length: 14; d_call: .
cdr3_nt: TGTGCCAGCAGCTGGGGGGGTGACTTCTACGAGCAGTACTTC; cdr3_aa: CASSWGGDFYEQYF; v_call: TRBV5-6; j_call: TRBJ2-7; clone_size: .; cdr3_length: 14; d_call: TRBD2
cdr3_nt: TGCGCCAGCAGCCAAGGTGGGGGGGGGCCTCACGAGCAGTACTTC; cdr3_aa: CASSQGGGGPHEQYF; v_call: TRBV4-3; j_call: TRBJ2-7; clone_size: once; cdr3_length: 15; d_call: .
cdr3_nt: TGTGCCAGCATCCCAGGGGGTAACACTGAAGCTTTCTTT; cdr3_aa: CASIPGGNTEAFF; v_call: TRBV6-5; j_call: TRBJ1-1; clone_size: .; cdr3_length: 13; d_call: TRBD1
cdr3_nt: TGTGCCAGCAGCACAAGCGGGGGGGCCACATACAATGAGCAGTTCTTC; cdr3_aa: CASSTSGGATYNEQFF; v_call: TRBV7-3; j_call: TRBJ2-1; clone_size: .; cdr3_length: 16; d_call: TRBD2
cdr3_nt: TGTGCCAGCAGTACATGGGGGGGCACTGAAGCTTTCTTT; cdr3_aa: CASSTWGGTEAFF; v_call: TRBV6-2/TRBV6-3; j_call: TRBJ1-1; clone_size: .; cdr3_length: 13; d_call: .
cdr3_nt: TGTGCCAGCAGTGGACAGGGAGGTTCACCCCTCCACTTT; cdr3_aa: CASSGQGGSPLHF; v_call: TRBV2; j_call: TRBJ1-6; clone_size: .; cdr3_length: 13; d_call: TRBD1
cdr3_nt: TGTGCCAGCTCACCCCTCTCTTATAGCGGGAGCGGCCGCGGTGAGCAGTTCTTC; cdr3_aa: CASSPLSYSGSGRGEQFF; v_call: TRBV18; j_call: TRBJ2-1; clone_size: .; cdr3_length: 18; d_call: TRBD2
cdr3_nt: TGTGCCAGTAGTTCCCTGAGCCAAAACAGGGTAGTAAAGCAGCCCCAGCATTTT; cdr3_aa: CASSSLSQNRVVKQPQHF; v_call: TRBV19; j_call: TRBJ1-5; clone_size: .; cdr3_length: 18; d_call: .
cdr3_nt: TGTGCCAGCAGCTATAGCGGGAGGGCCGGGAATGAGCAGTTCTTC; cdr3_aa: CASSYSGRAGNEQFF; v_call: TRBV9; j_call: TRBJ2-1; clone_size: .; cdr3_length: 15; d_call: TRBD2
cdr3_nt: TGTGCCAGCACCCTTGGACAGGGGGTCGATGGCTACACCTTC; cdr3_aa: CASTLGQGVDGYTF; v_call: TRBV9; j_call: TRBJ1-2; clone_size: .; cdr3_length: 14; d_call: TRBD1
cdr3_nt: TGTGCCAGCAGTCGTCCCGGAAACACCATATATTTT; cdr3_aa: CASSRPGNTIYF; v_call: TRBV7-6; j_call: TRBJ1-3; clone_size: .; cdr3_length: 12; d_call: .